This record looks at one T cell receptor beta chain sequence and its context. The antigen is undetermined. The study ran its PCR with 60 Vbeta and 13 Jbeta primers. Assay used: immunoSEQ multiplex PCR; TCRdb lists only in-frame clones, some missing. The profile shows under 80,000 clones, approximately 72% of them singletons. This sample was taken from a study of cytomegalovirus exposure and HLA in healthy donors. As for the study in general: When 398 donors were genotyped, 80% to 90% of them were found to fall in the Caucasian-associated ancestry cluster.

V lost 0 bases and J lost 4, with 12 bases in between. This CDR3 spans 15 amino acids. Germline lookup yields CDR1 SGHVS and CDR2 FQNEAQ. Overall study findings and caveats: A later examination showed that TCR association rates differed by HLA locus, with DRB1 most and HLA-C fewest. A later analysis, which compared TCR beta chains of equal frequency, found the HLA-associated ones more clonally expanded.

V is TRBV7-8 and J is TRBJ1-2, with D possibly matching TRBD1 (5 bases). The receptor was derived from a man aged 50-60 years in good health and CMV-seropositive. Material for sequencing was PBMCs. The CDR3 loop reads CASSLAFRTSYGYTF. CDR3 DNA: TGTGCCAGCAGCTTAGCCTTCAGGACAAGCTATGGCTACACCTTC.